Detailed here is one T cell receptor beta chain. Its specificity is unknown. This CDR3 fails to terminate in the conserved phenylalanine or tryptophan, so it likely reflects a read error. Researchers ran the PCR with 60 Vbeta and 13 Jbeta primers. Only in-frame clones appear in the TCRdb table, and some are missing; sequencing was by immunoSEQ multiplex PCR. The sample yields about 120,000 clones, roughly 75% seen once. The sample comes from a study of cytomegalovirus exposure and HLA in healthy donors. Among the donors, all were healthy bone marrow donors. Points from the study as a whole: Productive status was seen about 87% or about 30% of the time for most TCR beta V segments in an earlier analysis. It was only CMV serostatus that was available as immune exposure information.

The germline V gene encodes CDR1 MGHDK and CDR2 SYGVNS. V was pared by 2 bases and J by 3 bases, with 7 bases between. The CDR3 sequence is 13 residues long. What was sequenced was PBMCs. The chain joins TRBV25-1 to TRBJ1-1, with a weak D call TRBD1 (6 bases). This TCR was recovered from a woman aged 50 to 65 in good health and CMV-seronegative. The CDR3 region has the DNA TGTGCCAGCAGTGAAACAGGGCACACTGAAGCTTTCTCT. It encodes CASSETGHTEAFS.